This T cell receptor (beta chain) derives from a study of CD8+CD57+ T cells in acquired aplastic anemia. Template material for TCR beta VDJ and CDR3 profiling consisted of genomic DNA. TCRdb redid the calling of the reads with MiXCR, one entry per CDR3 protein. The data show under 350,000 distinct CDR3 sequences, under 60% seen once. CDR1 is DFQATT, CDR2 SNEGSKA, per germline (reference sequence). The CDR3 spans 15 residues. Sequencing was done on patients that had shown CD8+CD57+ cell expansion by flow cytometry. Input material: sorted CD4+, CD8+, or CD8+CD57+ T cells (not recorded which) from PBMCs. V and J are TRBV20-1 and TRBJ2-7, with D possibly called TRBD1 or TRBD2 (6 bases each). The TCR comes from a human donor with aplastic anemia. Written as DNA, the CDR3 is TGCAGCCCACGACCCTGGGGGGCGCAGTCCTACGAGCAGTACTTC. It is translated as CSPRPWGAQSYEQYF.